The TCR beta chain under discussion was sequenced for a study of blood T cells in healthy people across ages. This clonotype was seen many times. The target antigen is unknown. Findings and caveats of the study: Because sorting was not performed, PBMCs prevented conclusive naive versus antigen-experienced comparison.

Primed by a sample-barcoded 5' primer and a J-beta primer mix, a second PCR proceeded for about 7 to 12 cycles. TCRdb reprocessed the 5' RACE reads with MiXCR, giving one entry per CDR3 protein. The sample lists around 1,800,000 distinct CDR3 sequences, about 39% occurring once. Sequenced material: blood. This clonotype was obtained from a human donor in good health.

The CDR3 region is CASSRQGSTNYGYTF. The CDR3 DNA sequence: TGTGCCAGCAGCAGACAGGGGTCTACTAACTATGGCTACACCTTC. The rearrangement joins TRBV12-3 or TRBV12-4 to TRBJ1-2, with 8 bases lining up with TRBD1. J lost 0 bases, V lost 6 bases, and 6 bases had no gene match. The CDR3 runs 15 residues.